This T cell receptor (beta chain) was sequenced for a study of T cells in localized non-small cell lung cancer. The repertoire was sequenced with immunoSEQ multiplex PCR; TCRdb's copy has only in-frame clones and lacks some. The table lists about 40,000 clones, about 86% of them singletons. Study-wide findings and caveats: Adjacent uninvolved lung tissue had the highest T cell clonality, exceeding tumor.

Germline assignment: CDR1 MNHEY and CDR2 SMNVEV (reference sequence). V lost 8 bases and J 2 bases, leaving 15 bases between the germline ends. This CDR3 has 14 residues. Note on this clone: Its target is unknown.

This TCR came from a male donor older than 55 with stage II lung adenocarcinoma. The input for sequencing was peripheral blood mononuclear cells, taken before any cancer treatment. V gene TRBV27 combines with J gene TRBJ1-1; D is possibly TRBD1 (6 bases). The CDR3 DNA sequence: TGTGCCAGCGCACCCGGGGGGGCAAACACTGAAGCTTTCTTT. This sequence encodes CASAPGGANTEAFF.